The clone carrying this T cell receptor beta chain showed up just a few times. Antigen unknown. Expressed TCRB transcripts were sequenced after all isolated RNA was converted to cDNA. For naive, central memory and regulatory T cell samples, reads averaged around 3.8 million. Here immunoSEQ multiplex PCR was the method, and the copy in TCRdb shows in-frame clones only, minus some. Here the sample spans approximately 730,000 clones, about an eighth being singletons. Populations obtained by sorting all exceeded 95% purity. The data belong to a study of beta chain features in type 1 diabetes. Study conclusions and caveats: When Type 1 diabetes patients were examined, their TCRB CDR3s proved moderately but significantly shorter in all four CD4+ subsets. Insertions were fewer and deletions more numerous at VDJ junctions in type 1 diabetes patients.

This CDR3 is built from 15 residues. The germline V gene encodes CDR1 KGHSH and CDR2 LQKENI. J lost 8 bases, V lost 3 bases, and 7 bases had no gene match. The chain is built from TRBV18 and TRBJ2-1, with 10 positions matching TRBD2. The sequenced sample was naive CD4+ T cells from blood. The TCR comes from a man younger than 35 with type 1 diabetes. This chain's CDR3 is CASSPSGTSADEQFF. The CDR3 DNA is TGTGCCAGCTCACCGTCCGGGACTAGCGCCGATGAGCAGTTCTTC.